This T cell receptor beta chain originates from a study of beta chain features in type 1 diabetes. General study results and limits: Among type 1 diabetes patients, VDJ junctions had fewer insertions and more deletions. Healthy donors had naive, central memory and Treg TCRB repertoires that appeared less similar than those seen among patients. A cDNA-based sequencing approach could over-represent cells with high TCR expression.

Worth noting for this clone: Its antigen remains unknown. The sample carries other DNA sequences with the same CDR3.

Every bit of the isolated RNA underwent reverse transcription, so sequencing read expressed TCRB transcripts. Generated by immunoSEQ multiplex PCR, the TCRdb table keeps only in-frame clones and is missing some. The table has under 200,000 clones, 7.5% to 10% seen once; the top ten hold roughly 2.5%. What was sequenced was central memory CD4+ T cells from blood. The receptor comes from a woman aged 18 to 35 in good health.

The CDR3 coding sequence is TGTGCCAGCTCACTCGACAGGGCCAACTATGGCTACACCTTC. This encodes CASSLDRANYGYTF. The chain joins TRBV18 to TRBJ1-2, with 7 positions matching TRBD1. The CDR3 covers 14 residues. Germline CDR1 is KGHSH and CDR2 is LQKENI. Trimming cost V 4 bases and J 2 bases; bases outside gene matches: 4.